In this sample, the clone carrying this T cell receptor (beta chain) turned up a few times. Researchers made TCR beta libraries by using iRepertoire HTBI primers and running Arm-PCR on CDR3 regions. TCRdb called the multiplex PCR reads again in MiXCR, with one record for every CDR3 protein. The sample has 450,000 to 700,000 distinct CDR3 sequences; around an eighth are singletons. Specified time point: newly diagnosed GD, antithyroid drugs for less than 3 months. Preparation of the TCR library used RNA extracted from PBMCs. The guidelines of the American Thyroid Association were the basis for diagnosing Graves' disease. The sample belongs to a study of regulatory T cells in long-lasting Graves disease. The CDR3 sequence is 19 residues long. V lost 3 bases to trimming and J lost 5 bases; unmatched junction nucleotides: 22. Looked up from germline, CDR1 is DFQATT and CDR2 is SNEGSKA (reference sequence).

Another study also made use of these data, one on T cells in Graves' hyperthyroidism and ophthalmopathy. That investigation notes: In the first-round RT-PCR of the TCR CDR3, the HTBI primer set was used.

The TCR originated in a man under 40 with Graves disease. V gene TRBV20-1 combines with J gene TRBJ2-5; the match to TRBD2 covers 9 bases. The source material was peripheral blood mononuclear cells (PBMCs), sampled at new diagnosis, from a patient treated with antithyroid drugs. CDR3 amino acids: CSASYFVLAGVQGLETQYF. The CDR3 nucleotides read TGCAGTGCTAGTTATTTCGTATTAGCGGGAGTTCAAGGTTTGGAGACCCAGTACTTC.